Listed below are T cell receptor beta chains from one sample, sequenced in a study of cytomegalovirus exposure and HLA in healthy donors. Method: immunoSEQ multiplex PCR; TCRdb's copy keeps in-frame clones and lacks some. The sample lists about 240,000 clones, over 70% occurring once. Sequenced input: PBMCs. These receptors were obtained from a woman aged 60 to 75 in good health and CMV-seropositive. The CDR3 runs from the conserved cysteine through the conserved F or W. Fields, in order: J gene, clone size, D gene, V gene, CDR3 protein, CDR3 DNA. D genes are given only for firm matches. Where a row states a size, it is once, few, many or the class of an expanded clone; other rows omit it.

TRBJ2-7,.,.,TRBV27,CASSPRGKAITSYEQYF,TGTGCCAGCAGTCCTCGCGGAAAGGCGATTACCTCCTACGAGCAGTACTTC
TRBJ2-7,.,.,TRBV21-1,CASSKPPWREGEHEQYF,TGTGCCAGCAGCAAACCCCCCTGGCGGGAGGGTGAACACGAGCAGTACTTC
TRBJ1-5,.,.,TRBV7-9,CSSSLGTVRSNQPQHF,TGTTCCAGCAGCTTAGGGACTGTTCGTAGCAATCAGCCCCAGCATTTT
TRBJ2-7,.,.,TRBV7-9,CASSLAYTYEQYF,TGTGCCAGCAGCTTAGCGTACACCTACGAGCAGTACTTC
TRBJ2-2,few,.,TRBV5-1,CASSLDWNTGELFF,TGTGCCAGCAGCTTGGACTGGAACACCGGGGAGCTGTTTTTT
TRBJ1-1,.,.,TRBV6-5,CASSELAGTEAFF,TGTGCCAGCAGTGAATTGGCAGGGACTGAAGCTTTCTTT
TRBJ2-1,few,TRBD1,TRBV2,CASSPDRVEFF,TGTGCCAGCAGCCCCGACAGGGTTGAGTTCTTC
TRBJ1-5,.,.,TRBV28,CASSLQGQPQHF,TGTGCCAGCAGTTTACAGGGTCAGCCCCAGCATTTT
TRBJ2-3,once,.,TRBV10-2,CATYDHSTDTQYF,TGCGCCACCTACGATCACAGCACAGATACGCAGTATTTT
TRBJ2-1,.,.,TRBV4-2,CASSLVGTSNYNEQFF,TGTGCCAGCAGCCTCGTCGGGACATCGAACTACAATGAGCAGTTCTTC
TRBJ1-1,.,TRBD1,TRBV7-9,CSSSRGGVEAFF,TGTTCCAGCAGCAGGGGGGGAGTTGAAGCTTTCTTT
TRBJ2-3,.,.,TRBV27,CASRPWSGDTQYF,TGTGCCAGCAGACCCTGGAGCGGAGATACGCAGTATTTT
TRBJ2-3,few,.,TRBV6-5,CASSYSRVTDTQYF,TGTGCCAGCAGTTACTCGAGAGTCACAGATACGCAGTATTTT
TRBJ2-7,few,.,TRBV5-4,CASSLASSYEQYF,TGTGCCAGCAGCTTGGCAAGCTCCTACGAGCAGTACTTC
TRBJ1-1,.,.,TRBV5-1,CASRRTDSTEAFF,TGCGCCAGCAGACGAACCGACAGCACTGAAGCTTTCTTT